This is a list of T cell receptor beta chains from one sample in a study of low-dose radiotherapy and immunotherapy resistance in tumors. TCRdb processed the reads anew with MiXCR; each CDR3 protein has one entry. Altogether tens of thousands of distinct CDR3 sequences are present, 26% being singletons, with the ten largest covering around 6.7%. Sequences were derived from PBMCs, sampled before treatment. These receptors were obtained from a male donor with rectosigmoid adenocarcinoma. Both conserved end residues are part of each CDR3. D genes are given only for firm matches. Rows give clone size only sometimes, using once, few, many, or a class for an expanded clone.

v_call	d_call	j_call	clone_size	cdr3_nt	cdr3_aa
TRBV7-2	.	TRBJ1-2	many	TGTGCCAGCAGCCCAATCATGGGAAACTATGGCTACACCTTC	CASSPIMGNYGYTF
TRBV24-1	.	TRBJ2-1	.	TGTGCCACCAGTTCAGACACCTACAATGAGCAGTTCTTC	CATSSDTYNEQFF
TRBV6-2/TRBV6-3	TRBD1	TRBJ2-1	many	TGTGCCAGCCTGACAGGGGAAGCCTACAATGAGCAGTTCTTC	CASLTGEAYNEQFF
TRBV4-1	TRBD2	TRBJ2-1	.	TGCGCCAGCAGCCAAGATCGCGGGGGGCTCGATGAGCAGTTCTTC	CASSQDRGGLDEQFF
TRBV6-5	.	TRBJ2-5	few	TGTGCCACCCGTGGGACCTCCCGTGAGACCCAGTACTTC	CATRGTSRETQYF
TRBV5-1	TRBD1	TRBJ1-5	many	TGTGCCAGCAGCTTGGAGTACGGGACAGGTCAGCCCCAGCATTTT	CASSLEYGTGQPQHF
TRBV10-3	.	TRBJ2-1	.	TGTGCCATCTCCAACAGTAACAATGAGCAGTTCTTC	CAISNSNNEQFF
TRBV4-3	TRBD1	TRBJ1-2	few	TGCGCCAGCAGCCTCGACCCGGGACAGTTATATGGCTACACCTTC	CASSLDPGQLYGYTF
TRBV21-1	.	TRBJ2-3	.	TGTGCCAGCAGCCCCTTGACCGGAGATACGCAGTATTTT	CASSPLTGDTQYF
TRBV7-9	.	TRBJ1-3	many	TGTGCCAGCAGCTTATCGGGAAACACCATATATTTT	CASSLSGNTIYF
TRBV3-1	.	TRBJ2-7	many	TGTGCCAGCAGCCTCTCTGGCTACGAGCAGTACTTC	CASSLSGYEQYF
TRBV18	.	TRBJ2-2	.	TGTGCCAGCTCCACCGGGATGACGAACACCGGGGAGCTGTTTTTT	CASSTGMTNTGELFF
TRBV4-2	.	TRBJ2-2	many	TGTGCCAGCAGCCAAGATTCTTCTTCCCCCTCGAGAGGGGAGCTGTTTTTT	CASSQDSSSPSRGELFF
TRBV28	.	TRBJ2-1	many	TGTGCCAGCAGCTCGGGAGTCTGGTACAATGAGCAGTTCTTC	CASSSGVWYNEQFF
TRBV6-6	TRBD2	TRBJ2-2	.	TGTGCCAGCAGTTCAGGACTAGGCCACACCGGGGAGCTGTTTTTT	CASSSGLGHTGELFF
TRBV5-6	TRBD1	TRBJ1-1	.	TGTGCCAGCAGCGCAGGGGGGGGAGGGGCGGATACTGAAGCTTTCTTT	CASSAGGGGADTEAFF
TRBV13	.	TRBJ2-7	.	TGTGCCAGCAGCCCGCGGGACGGCTCCTACGAGCAGTACTTC	CASSPRDGSYEQYF
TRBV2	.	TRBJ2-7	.	TGTGCCAGCAAGCTAGAGGCCGTAGCGGTCGAGCAGTACTTC	CASKLEAVAVEQYF
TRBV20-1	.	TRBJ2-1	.	TGCAGTGCTAGATACCGACAGGGAGGGTCTGTGTACAATGAGCAGTTCTTC	CSARYRQGGSVYNEQFF
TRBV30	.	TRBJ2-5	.	TGTGCCTGGAGTGTGGAACGAAGAGAGACCCAGTACTTC	CAWSVERRETQYF
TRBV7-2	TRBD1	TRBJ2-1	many	TGTGCCAGCAGCCCGGACAGGGGCTACAATGAGCAGTTCTTC	CASSPDRGYNEQFF
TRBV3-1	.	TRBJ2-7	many	TGTGCCAGCAGCCAGGGTCCCCAAGGCGGGAGACAGGGCGAGCAGTACTTC	CASSQGPQGGRQGEQYF
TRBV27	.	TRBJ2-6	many	TGTGCCAGCAGTTTCAGCTCTGGGGCCAACGTCCTGACTTTC	CASSFSSGANVLTF
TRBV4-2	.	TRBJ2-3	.	TGTGCCAGCAGCCAAGGCGCGGGAATCCGCACAGATACGCAGTATTTT	CASSQGAGIRTDTQYF
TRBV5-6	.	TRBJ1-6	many	TGTGCCAGCAGCTTCGGACAGAGGGATTCACCCCTCCACTTT	CASSFGQRDSPLHF
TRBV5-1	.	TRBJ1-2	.	TGCGCCAGCAGCCCGACGGCGGGAGCTAACTATGGCTACACCTTC	CASSPTAGANYGYTF
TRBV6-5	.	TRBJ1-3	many	TGTGCCAGCAGTTACCGTACTAGCCCGGGGAGCTCTGGAAACACCATATATTTT	CASSYRTSPGSSGNTIYF
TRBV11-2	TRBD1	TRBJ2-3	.	TGTGCCAGCAGCTTAACAGGGGCCCGCACAGATACGCAGTATTTT	CASSLTGARTDTQYF
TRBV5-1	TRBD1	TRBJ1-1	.	TGCGCCAGCAGCTTGGTGGGACAGGGAGCTCCTGAAGCTTTCTTT	CASSLVGQGAPEAFF
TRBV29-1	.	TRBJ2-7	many	TGCAGCGTTGAAGAGGGCACGGGGGCGTACGAGCAGTACTTC	CSVEEGTGAYEQYF
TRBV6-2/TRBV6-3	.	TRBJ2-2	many	TGTGCCAGCAGTAACCCAGGGATTAGCACCGGGGAGCTGTTTTTT	CASSNPGISTGELFF
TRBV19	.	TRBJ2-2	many	TGTGCCAGTAGTGATGGGTGGTCCGGGGAGCTGTTTTTT	CASSDGWSGELFF
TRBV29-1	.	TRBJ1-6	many	TGCAGCGTTCGGACGGCCAATTCACCCCTCCACTTT	CSVRTANSPLHF
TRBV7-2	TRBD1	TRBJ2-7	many	TGTGCCAGCAGCCCGGGACAGGGGAAGGACGAGCAGTACTTC	CASSPGQGKDEQYF
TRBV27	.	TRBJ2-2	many	TGTGCCAGCAGTTTAAGAGCGGCCACCGGGGAGCTGTTTTTT	CASSLRAATGELFF
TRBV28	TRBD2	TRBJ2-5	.	TGTGCCAGCAGTAAACTAGCGGGAGGACGAGAGACCCAGTACTTC	CASSKLAGGRETQYF
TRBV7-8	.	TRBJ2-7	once	TGTGCCAGCAGCCCTCCTGGGGGAATCGGGTACGAGCAGTACTTC	CASSPPGGIGYEQYF
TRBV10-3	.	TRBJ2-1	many	TGTGCCATCAGGCCCGGGACTGGAATGAATGAGCAGTTCTTC	CAIRPGTGMNEQFF
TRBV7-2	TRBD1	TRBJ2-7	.	TGTGCCAGCAGGGCGACAGGGGCTAGCTCCTACGAGCAGTACTTC	CASRATGASSYEQYF
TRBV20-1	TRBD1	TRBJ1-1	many	TGCAGTGCTAGCCGGTTGGGGGGACAGGGGGCAGGTGAAGCTTTCTTT	CSASRLGGQGAGEAFF
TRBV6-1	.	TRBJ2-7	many	TGTGCCAGCAGTTCAGAATACGAGCAGTACTTC	CASSSEYEQYF
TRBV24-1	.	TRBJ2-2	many	TGTGCCACCAGTGGGGGCAGGGCCACCGGGGAGCTGTTTTTT	CATSGGRATGELFF